This T cell receptor beta chain stems from a study of T cells after yellow fever vaccination. Template switching with 5'RACE generated the TCR cDNA and added a universal primer site and UMIs. Each CDR3 protein is one row after TCRdb ran MiXCR on the 5' RACE reads. The sample holds some 300,000 distinct CDR3 sequences, roughly 7.5% seen once. Trimming removed 10 bases at V and 4 bases at J, with 19 bases between. CDR1 MNHEY and CDR2 SVGAGI come from the germline V gene. The CDR3 extends over 14 amino acids. This clonotype originated in a man aged 18 to 35 who received the YFV17D yellow fever vaccine. The V gene is TRBV6-5, the J gene TRBJ1-1; D is possibly TRBD1 (5 bases). Sequences were derived from PBMCs, sampled 35 to 50 days after the first yellow fever vaccination. CDR3 amino acids: CATQLLGRSTEAFF. CDR3 nucleotides: TGTGCCACCCAGTTGTTGGGGCGAAGCACTGAAGCTTTCTTT.